This is a list of T cell receptor beta chains from one sample in a study of regulatory T cells in long-lasting Graves disease. MiXCR was run by TCRdb on the multiplex PCR reads, yielding one entry per CDR3 protein. In the table there are about 340,000 distinct CDR3 sequences, about 20% of which are singletons. The sample consisted of peripheral blood mononuclear cells (PBMCs), taken when the disease was refractory, from a patient treated with antithyroid drugs. These receptors all stem from a female donor with Graves disease. The CDR3 runs from the conserved cysteine through the conserved F or W. A D gene is named only where the DNA matches it firmly. Clone size is not always given. Where it is, it says once, few, many or a class for expanded clones.

NA	TRBV25-1	13	TRBJ2-7	many	TGTGCCAGCAGTGAATATTCGGCGGGGCCTTGGTACTTC	CASSEYSAGPWYF
NA	TRBV5-6	15	TRBJ2-1	NA	TGTGCCAGCAGCTTGGAGATTTTCCCCTCACCGGAGCAGTTCTTC	CASSLEIFPSPEQFF
TRBD2	TRBV10-3	14	TRBJ2-5	NA	TGTGCCATCAGTGCCCGGGGGGGCCAAGAGACCCAGTACTTC	CAISARGGQETQYF
TRBD1	TRBV7-9	15	TRBJ2-3	NA	TGTGCCAGCAGCTCACAGGGGGTGGGCACAGATACGCAGTATTTT	CASSSQGVGTDTQYF
NA	TRBV6-1	14	TRBJ2-5	many	TGTGCCAGCAGAGCCCCAGGGACCCAAGAGACCCAGTACTTC	CASRAPGTQETQYF
NA	TRBV7-8	15	TRBJ1-5	few	TGTGCCAGCAGCCGATTTATGGGGGGCGGGCAGCCCCAGCATTTT	CASSRFMGGGQPQHF
NA	TRBV3-1	15	TRBJ1-2	many	TGTGCCAGCAGCCAACGAGGAGGGACTGCCTATGGCTACACCTTC	CASSQRGGTAYGYTF
TRBD1	TRBV12-3/TRBV12-4	16	TRBJ1-2	many	TGTGCCAGCAGAGGAGACAGGGGTCGGGGGTACTATGGCTACACCTTC	CASRGDRGRGYYGYTF
TRBD2	TRBV19	16	TRBJ2-7	NA	TGTGCCAGTAGTATGGTCCCGGCGGGAGGGCCTAACGAGCAGTACTTC	CASSMVPAGGPNEQYF
NA	TRBV12-3/TRBV12-4	14	TRBJ2-3	few	TGTGCCAGCGGGGCGACAGGACCGCGGGATACGCAGTATTTT	CASGATGPRDTQYF
NA	TRBV20-1	17	TRBJ1-5	few	TGCAGTGCTAGAGATCTTCTCCAGGTATATAGCAATCAGCCCCAGCATTTT	CSARDLLQVYSNQPQHF
NA	TRBV5-6	17	TRBJ2-7	few	TGTGCCAGCAGCTTGGCCAATGATCGGACGGCCTCCTACGAGCAGTACTTC	CASSLANDRTASYEQYF
TRBD1	TRBV11-3	14	TRBJ1-1	many	TGTGCCAGCAGCTTAGCCGGACAGGGTACTGAAGCTTTCTTT	CASSLAGQGTEAFF
TRBD2	TRBV6-1	15	TRBJ2-5	NA	TGTGCCAGCACCGCCAGACTAGCGGGACAGGAGACCCAGTACTTC	CASTARLAGQETQYF
NA	TRBV9	14	TRBJ1-2	many	TGTGCCAGCAGCGTAAATGACAGAAACTATGGCTACACCTTC	CASSVNDRNYGYTF
NA	TRBV20-1	14	TRBJ2-7	NA	TGCAGTGCCAAGGACTCCCGGAAGACCTACGAGCAGTACTTC	CSAKDSRKTYEQYF
TRBD2	TRBV30	15	TRBJ2-7	few	TGTGCCTGGAGTCGACTAGCCCTGGGAACCTACGAGCAGTACTTC	CAWSRLALGTYEQYF
TRBD1	TRBV28	18	TRBJ2-2	many	TGTGCCAGCAGTTTGGGGTATCTCGACAGGGGGAACACCGGGGAGCTGTTTTTT	CASSLGYLDRGNTGELFF
TRBD1	TRBV28	16	TRBJ2-2	NA	TGTGCCAGCAGTTCTACTTACAGGGGGAACACCGGGGAGCTGTTTTTT	CASSSTYRGNTGELFF
NA	TRBV20-1	15	TRBJ1-1	NA	TGCAGTGCTCAAGACCACAGGGAAAGTGACACTGAAGCTTTCTTT	CSAQDHRESDTEAFF
NA	TRBV19	13	TRBJ1-5	NA	TGTGCCAGTAGCTGGTTGAAGAATCAGCCCCAGCATTTT	CASSWLKNQPQHF
NA	TRBV13	15	TRBJ1-6	NA	TGTGCCAGCAGCCAAGAGGGGGGAAAGGATTCACCCCTCCACTTT	CASSQEGGKDSPLHF
NA	TRBV5-1	14	TRBJ1-3	NA	TGCGCCAGCAGCTTTCAGGGAGAGAAGAACACCATATATTTT	CASSFQGEKNTIYF
TRBD1	TRBV12-3/TRBV12-4	15	TRBJ2-7	many	TGTGCCAGCAGGGAGGGGACAGGGCCTACCTACGAGCAGTACTTC	CASREGTGPTYEQYF
NA	TRBV28	16	TRBJ1-5	many	TGTGCCAGCAGTTTCCCTCTCGGGTCTCCTAATCAGCCCCAGCATTTT	CASSFPLGSPNQPQHF
NA	TRBV7-2	15	TRBJ2-1	many	TGTGCCAGCAGCTTGGGGCGGGGCTCCTACAATGAGCAGTTCTTC	CASSLGRGSYNEQFF
TRBD1	TRBV3-1	14	TRBJ1-2	NA	TGTGCCAGCAGCCAAGACAGGGGGCGCGGGGGCTACACCTTC	CASSQDRGRGGYTF
TRBD1	TRBV30	13	TRBJ2-7	NA	TGTGCCGGTCAGACAGGGGGGGCCTACGAGCAGTACTTC	CAGQTGGAYEQYF
NA	TRBV2	12	TRBJ1-2	many	TGTGCCAGCGCGACGGCTAACTATGGCTACACCTTC	CASATANYGYTF
NA	TRBV29-1	13	TRBJ2-2	few	TGCAGCGGGAGCGGAGCGAACACCGGGGAGCTGTTTTTT	CSGSGANTGELFF
NA	TRBV7-2	14	TRBJ2-7	NA	TGTGCCAGCGGCCCCAGGACCGGTTCCTACGAGCAGTACTTC	CASGPRTGSYEQYF
NA	TRBV12-3/TRBV12-4	15	TRBJ2-7	NA	TGTGCCAGCACCGTCGGGACGGACTCTGGGCACGAGCAGTACTTC	CASTVGTDSGHEQYF
TRBD1	TRBV10-2	12	TRBJ2-7	NA	TGCGCCAGCGGTGAAGGGGGCAACGAGCAGTACTTC	CASGEGGNEQYF